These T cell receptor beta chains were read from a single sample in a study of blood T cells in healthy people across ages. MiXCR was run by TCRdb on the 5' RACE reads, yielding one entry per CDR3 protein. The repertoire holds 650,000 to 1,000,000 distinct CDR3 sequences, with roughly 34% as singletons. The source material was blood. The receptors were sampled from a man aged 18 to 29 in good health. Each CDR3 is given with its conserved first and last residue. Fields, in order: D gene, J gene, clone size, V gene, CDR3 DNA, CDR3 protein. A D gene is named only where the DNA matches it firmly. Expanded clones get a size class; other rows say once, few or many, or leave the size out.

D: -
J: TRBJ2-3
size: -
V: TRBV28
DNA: TGTGCCGGCAGTTTAGGAGTTAGCACAGACACGCAGTATTTT
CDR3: CAGSLGVSTDTQYF

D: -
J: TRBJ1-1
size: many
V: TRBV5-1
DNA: TGCGCCAGCAGCTTGGCCGGTGGGGGCACTGAAGCTTTCTTT
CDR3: CASSLAGGGTEAFF

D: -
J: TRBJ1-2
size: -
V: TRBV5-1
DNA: TGCGCCAGCAGCCCTTCGGGACAAGGCTACACCTTC
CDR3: CASSPSGQGYTF

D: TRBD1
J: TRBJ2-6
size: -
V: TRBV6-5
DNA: TGTGCCAGCAGTTACGCAGGGGGCGCTGGGGCCAACGTCCTGACTTTC
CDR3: CASSYAGGAGANVLTF

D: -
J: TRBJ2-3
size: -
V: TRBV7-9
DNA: TGTGCCAGCAGCTCGACGAGGACGGTGGGAACAGATACGCAGTATTTT
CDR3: CASSSTRTVGTDTQYF

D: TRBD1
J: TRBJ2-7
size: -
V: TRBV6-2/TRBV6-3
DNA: TGTGCCAGCAGATCCGGGACAGGGCTCTCCGAGCAGTACTTC
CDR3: CASRSGTGLSEQYF

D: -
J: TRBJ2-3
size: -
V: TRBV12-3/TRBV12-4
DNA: TGTGCCAGCAGTTTATTGTCAGGGGTCGTATTGGATACGCAGTATTTT
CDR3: CASSLLSGVVLDTQYF

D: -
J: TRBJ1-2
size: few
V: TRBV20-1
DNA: TGCAGTGCTAGTCAGGGCATGTTGGACTATGGCTACACCTTC
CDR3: CSASQGMLDYGYTF

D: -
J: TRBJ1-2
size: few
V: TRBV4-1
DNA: TGCGCCAGCAGCCACCCAGCCCGAGGAACCCACTATGGCTACACCTTC
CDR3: CASSHPARGTHYGYTF

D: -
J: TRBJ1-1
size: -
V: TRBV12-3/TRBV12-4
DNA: TGTGCCAGCACGGTTGGGGGCAGCGAAGCTTTCTTT
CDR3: CASTVGGSEAFF

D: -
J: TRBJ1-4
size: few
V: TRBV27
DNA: TGTGCCAGCAGTGGGTGGACTAATGAAAAACTGTTTTTT
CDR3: CASSGWTNEKLFF